This T cell receptor beta chain comes out of a study of CD8+CD57+ T cells in acquired aplastic anemia. The wider study: The average for DNA from sorted CD4+ and CD8+ cells was roughly 3 ug.

Patients chosen for sequencing had shown CD8+CD57+ cell expansion by flow cytometry. Patients had not yet gotten any therapy when their blood was taken for sampling. The germline V and J ends were trimmed by 6 bases and 5 bases, with 25 bases remaining between them. Germline V gene data show CDR1 as MDHEN and CDR2 as SYDVKM. The CDR3 runs to 17 residues. The study profiled TCR beta VDJ and CDR3 using genomic DNA as template. Via MiXCR, TCRdb re-called the reads, giving one row per CDR3 protein. Of about 40,000 distinct CDR3 sequences in the sample, approximately 63% were seen once. The TCR was taken from a human donor with aplastic anemia. The chain combines TRBV28 with TRBJ1-2; the D is unclear. Input material: sorted CD4+, CD8+, or CD8+CD57+ T cells (not recorded which) from PBMCs. The CDR3 loop is CASRATSKGVVGYGYTF. The CDR3 DNA follows: TGTGCCAGCAGAGCAACCTCGAAGGGTGTCGTGGGTTATGGCTACACCTTC.